This TCR beta chain came from a study of cytotoxic CD8 clonotypes in ibrutinib-treated CLL. For the study at large: The patients, about a dozen relapsed/refractory and roughly 15 treatment-naive, included about 18 who were IGHV unmutated.

Method: immunoSEQ multiplex PCR; TCRdb's copy keeps in-frame clones and lacks some. This table holds 200,000 to 250,000 clones, 75% to 80% found once. A word on this clone: Its antigen remains unknown.

The germline V gene has CDR1 KGHSH and CDR2 LQKENI. The CDR3 is 16 amino acids. Trimming took off 2 bases at V and 4 bases at J, with 17 bases between the two ends. Notes on the study in general: Circulating CD8+ T-cell counts were tracked by baseline clonality, which exceeded that of age-matched healthy donors. Public clonotypes were rare and shrank or held steady on treatment. At progression, clonality fell back toward baseline after rising at ibrutinib response.

The genes are TRBV18 and TRBJ1-2; D ambiguous. The sequencing used PBMCs, collected after 12 months of ibrutinib treatment. This clonotype was obtained from a human donor with chronic lymphocytic leukemia. In DNA form, the CDR3 reads TGTGCCAGCTCACCAGTAACATCGCGGATCGTCTATGGCTACACCTTC. Its protein product is CASSPVTSRIVYGYTF.